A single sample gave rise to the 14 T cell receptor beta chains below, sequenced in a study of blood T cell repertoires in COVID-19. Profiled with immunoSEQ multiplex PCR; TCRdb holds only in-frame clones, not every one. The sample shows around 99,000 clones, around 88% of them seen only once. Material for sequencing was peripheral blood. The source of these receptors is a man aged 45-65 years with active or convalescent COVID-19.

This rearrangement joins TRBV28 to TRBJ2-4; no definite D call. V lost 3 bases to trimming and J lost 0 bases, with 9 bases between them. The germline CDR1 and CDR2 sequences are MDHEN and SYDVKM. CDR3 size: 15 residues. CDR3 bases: TGTGCCAGCAGTTTCACGAGCTTAGCCAAAAACATTCAGTACTTC. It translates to CASSFTSLAKNIQYF.

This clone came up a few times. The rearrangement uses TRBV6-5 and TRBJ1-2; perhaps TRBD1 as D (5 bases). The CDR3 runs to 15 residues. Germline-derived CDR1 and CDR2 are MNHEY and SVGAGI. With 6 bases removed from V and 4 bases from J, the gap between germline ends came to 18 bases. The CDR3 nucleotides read TGTGCCAGCAGAGGCGGACACCTCGACAGCTATGGCTACACCTTC. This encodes CASRGGHLDSYGYTF.

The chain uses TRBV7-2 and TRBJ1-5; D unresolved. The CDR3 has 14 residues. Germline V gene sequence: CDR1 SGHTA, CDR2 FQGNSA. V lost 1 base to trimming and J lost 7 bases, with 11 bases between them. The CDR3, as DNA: TGTGCCAGCAGCTTAGGCCTTAACGGGCAGCCCCAGCATTTT. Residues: CASSLGLNGQPQHF.

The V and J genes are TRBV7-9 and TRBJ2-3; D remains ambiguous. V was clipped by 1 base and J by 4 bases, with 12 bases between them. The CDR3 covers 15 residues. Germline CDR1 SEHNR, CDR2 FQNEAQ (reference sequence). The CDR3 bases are TGTGCCAGCAGCTTAGGAGTAGCCGTGGCAGATACGCAGTATTTT. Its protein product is CASSLGVAVADTQYF.

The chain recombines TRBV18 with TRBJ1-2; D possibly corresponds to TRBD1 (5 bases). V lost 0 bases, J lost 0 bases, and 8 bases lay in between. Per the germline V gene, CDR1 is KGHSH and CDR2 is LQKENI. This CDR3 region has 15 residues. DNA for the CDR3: TGTGCCAGCTCACCACCGGCAGGGACTAACTATGGCTACACCTTC. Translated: CASSPPAGTNYGYTF.

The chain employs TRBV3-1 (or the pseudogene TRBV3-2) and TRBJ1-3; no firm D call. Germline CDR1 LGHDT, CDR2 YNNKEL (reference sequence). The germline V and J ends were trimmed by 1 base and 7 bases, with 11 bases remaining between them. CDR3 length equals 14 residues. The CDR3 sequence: CASSQGGLDNTIYF. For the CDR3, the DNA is TGTGCCAGCAGCCAAGGCGGTCTGGATAACACCATATATTTT.

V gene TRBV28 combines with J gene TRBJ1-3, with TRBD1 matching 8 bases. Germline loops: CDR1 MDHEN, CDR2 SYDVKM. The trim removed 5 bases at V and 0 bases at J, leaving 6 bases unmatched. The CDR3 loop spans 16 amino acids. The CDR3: CASSATGVSSGNTIYF. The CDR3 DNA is TGTGCCAGCAGTGCGACAGGGGTCAGCTCTGGAAACACCATATATTTT.

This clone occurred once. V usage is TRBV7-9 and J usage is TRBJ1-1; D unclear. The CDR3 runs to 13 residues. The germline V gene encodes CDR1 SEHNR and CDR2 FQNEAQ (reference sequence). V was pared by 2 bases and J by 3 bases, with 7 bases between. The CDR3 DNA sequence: TGTGCCAGCAGCTTAAGTCCGGACACTGAAGCTTTCTTT. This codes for CASSLSPDTEAFF.

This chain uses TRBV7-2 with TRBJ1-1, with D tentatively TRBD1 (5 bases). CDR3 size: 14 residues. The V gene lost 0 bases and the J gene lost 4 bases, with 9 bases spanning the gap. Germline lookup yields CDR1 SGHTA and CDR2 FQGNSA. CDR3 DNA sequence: TGTGCCAGCAGCTTAGCGGGGAGGGGCACTGAAGCTTTCTTT. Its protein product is CASSLAGRGTEAFF.

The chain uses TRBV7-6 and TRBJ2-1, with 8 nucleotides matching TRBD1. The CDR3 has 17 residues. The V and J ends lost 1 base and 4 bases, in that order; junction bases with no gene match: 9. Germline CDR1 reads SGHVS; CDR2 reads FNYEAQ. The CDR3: CASSLVLGTGVYNEQFF. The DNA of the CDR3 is TGTGCCAGCAGCTTAGTGCTTGGGACAGGTGTATACAATGAGCAGTTCTTC.

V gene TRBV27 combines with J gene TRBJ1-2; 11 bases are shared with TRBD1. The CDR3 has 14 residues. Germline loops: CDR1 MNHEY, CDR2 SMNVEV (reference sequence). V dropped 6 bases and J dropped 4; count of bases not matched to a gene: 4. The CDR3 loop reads CASRTGTGGYGYTF. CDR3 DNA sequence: TGTGCCAGCAGAACCGGGACAGGGGGCTATGGCTACACCTTC.

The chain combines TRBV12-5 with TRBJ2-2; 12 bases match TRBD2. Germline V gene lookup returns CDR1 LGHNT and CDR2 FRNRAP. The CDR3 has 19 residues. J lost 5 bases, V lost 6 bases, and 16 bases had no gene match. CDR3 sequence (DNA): TGTGCTAGTGGCCCGGACGTGACTAGCGGGAGTCAGCGGACCGGGGAGCTGTTTTTT. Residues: CASGPDVTSGSQRTGELFF.

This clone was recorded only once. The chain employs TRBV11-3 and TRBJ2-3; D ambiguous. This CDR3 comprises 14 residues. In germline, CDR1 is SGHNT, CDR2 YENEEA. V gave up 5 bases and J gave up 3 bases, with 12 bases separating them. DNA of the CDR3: TGTGCCAGCAGCCCGCAGTGGAGTACAGATACGCAGTATTTT. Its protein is CASSPQWSTDTQYF.

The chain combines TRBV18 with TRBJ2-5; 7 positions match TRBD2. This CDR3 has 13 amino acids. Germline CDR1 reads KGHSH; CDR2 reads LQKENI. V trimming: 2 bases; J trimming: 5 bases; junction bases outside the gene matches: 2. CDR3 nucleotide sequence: TGTGCCAGCTCACCAGACGGGGGGGAGACCCAGTACTTC. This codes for CASSPDGGETQYF.